Listed below are T cell receptor beta chains from one sample, sequenced in a study of cytomegalovirus exposure and HLA in healthy donors. TCRdb's copy holds only in-frame clones and misses some; the assay was immunoSEQ multiplex PCR. In the table there are around 250,000 clones, about 90% of which are singletons. The material sequenced was PBMCs. These receptors were collected from a woman between 25 and 40 years old in good health and CMV-seronegative. CDR3s include the opening cysteine and the closing phenylalanine or tryptophan. The D gene is left open where the match is weak. Clone size is not always given. Where it is, it says once, few, many or a class for expanded clones.

TRBD1	TRBV14	.	CASSPTGTGATTSGYEQYF
TRBD1	TRBV28	.	CASGRGGTGNQPQHF
TRBD2	TRBV14	.	CASSLGLVFSSTDTQYF
.	TRBV7-8	.	CASSIWSLGANVLTF
TRBD2	TRBV27	once	CASSFSGGSYNEQFF
.	TRBV4-2	.	CASRTIEGFAGNTIYF
.	TRBV5-6	.	CASSLGRATYGYTF
.	TRBV11-2	.	CASTLKWDRPYEQYF
.	TRBV9	.	CASPRDSPDTQYF
TRBD1	TRBV5-1	.	CASSSDRGAGELFF
.	TRBV18	.	CASSPNPPGQPQHF
TRBD2	TRBV7-9	.	CASSPSGRDYEQYF
.	TRBV30	.	CARRSGNTIYF
.	TRBV7-2	.	CASSTTGTPVELFF
TRBD2	TRBV6-1	.	CASLAGAYEQYF
.	TRBV6-5	.	CASSYFTGRSYEQYF
.	TRBV4-2	.	CASSPDSYEQYF
.	TRBV9	few	CASSVAGAPNQPQHF
TRBD1	TRBV7-2	.	CASSSNTGGLSYEQYF
.	TRBV19	few	CASSHRGNQPQHF
.	TRBV27	few	CASSPTWSNQPQHF
TRBD2	TRBV12-5	.	CASGLTGLAGAVEQYF
.	TRBV6-5	.	CASSYLGGSNQPQHF
.	TRBV7-9	.	CAHGSEEQFF
.	TRBV7-9	.	CASSLHQGDYGYTF
.	TRBV2	.	CASSDSGFEAKNIQYF
TRBD2	TRBV5-1	.	CASSLGGGLSYEQYF
.	TRBV19	.	CASSKGGRSYEQYF
TRBD1	TRBV19	.	CASSAGTGVYTQYF
TRBD1	TRBV9	.	CASSVDAAQGIKTEAFF
.	TRBV27	.	CASSPHQVNTEAFF
.	TRBV19	.	CASTAQRGNYGYTF
.	TRBV11-3	.	CASSPSSGETQYF
.	TRBV19	.	CASSSGTHYNEQFF
.	TRBV5-1	.	CASSLDSGIEYGYTF
.	TRBV11-2	.	CASEPGALTYEQYF
.	TRBV2	.	CASTSGRMNTEAFF
.	TRBV5-1	.	CASSLAGEGYNEQFF
TRBD2	TRBV4-2	.	CASSQEASGSASSYNEQFF
TRBD2	TRBV11-2	.	CASSYTSGPVTDTQYF
TRBD1	TRBV2	.	CASSEVAGGQETQYF
.	TRBV18	.	CASSYKSEAFF
.	TRBV19	.	CASSLASTDTQYF
TRBD2	TRBV4-3	.	CASSPRTSGSSYEQFF
.	TRBV4-3	.	CASSQDFFREQYF
.	TRBV25-1	.	CASQWSGPQETQYF
.	TRBV5-5	.	CASSLSALLRNEQYF
.	TRBV5-1	.	CASSLAGLDTQYF
TRBD1	TRBV5-6	.	CASSLGPPTGGDYGYTF
TRBD2	TRBV7-2	.	CASSWTSGRADNEQFF
TRBD2	TRBV9	.	CASSVDASGPSYNEQFF
TRBD2	TRBV9	once	CASSVAGGGTDTQYF